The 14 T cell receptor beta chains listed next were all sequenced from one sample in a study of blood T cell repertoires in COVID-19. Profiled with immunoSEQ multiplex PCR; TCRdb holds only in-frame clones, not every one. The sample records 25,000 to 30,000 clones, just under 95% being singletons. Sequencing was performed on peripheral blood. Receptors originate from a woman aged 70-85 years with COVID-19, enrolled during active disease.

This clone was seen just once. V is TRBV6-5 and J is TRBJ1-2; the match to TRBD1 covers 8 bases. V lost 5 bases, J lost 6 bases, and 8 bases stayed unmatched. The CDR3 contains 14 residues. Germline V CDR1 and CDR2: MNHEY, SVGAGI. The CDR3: CASSPNRGFNGYTF. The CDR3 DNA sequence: TGTGCCAGCAGTCCAAACAGGGGGTTCAATGGCTACACCTTC.

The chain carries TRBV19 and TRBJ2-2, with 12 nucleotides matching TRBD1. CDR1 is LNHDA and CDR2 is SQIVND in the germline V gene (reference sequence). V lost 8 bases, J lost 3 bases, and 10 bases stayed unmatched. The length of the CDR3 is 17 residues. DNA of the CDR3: TGTGCCAGTCGGGGGGACAGGGGGCGTCGGGACACCGGGGAGCTGTTTTTT. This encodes CASRGDRGRRDTGELFF.

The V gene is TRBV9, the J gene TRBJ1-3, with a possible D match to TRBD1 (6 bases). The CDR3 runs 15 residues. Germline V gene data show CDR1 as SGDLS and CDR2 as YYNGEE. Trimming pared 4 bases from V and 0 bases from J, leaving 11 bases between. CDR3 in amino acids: CASSQGGTSGNTIYF. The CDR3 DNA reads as TGTGCCAGCAGCCAAGGGGGAACCTCTGGAAACACCATATATTTT.

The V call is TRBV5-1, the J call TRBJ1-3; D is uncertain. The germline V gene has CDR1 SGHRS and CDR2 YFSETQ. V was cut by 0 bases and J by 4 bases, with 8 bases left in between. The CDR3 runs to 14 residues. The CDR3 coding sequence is TGCGCCAGCAGCTTGGACACCCGAGGAAACACCATATATTTT. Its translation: CASSLDTRGNTIYF.

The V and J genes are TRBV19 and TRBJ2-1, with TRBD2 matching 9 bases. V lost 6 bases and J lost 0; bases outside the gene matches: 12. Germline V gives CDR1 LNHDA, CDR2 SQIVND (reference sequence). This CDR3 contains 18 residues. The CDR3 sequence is CASSYRLADPLSYNEQFF. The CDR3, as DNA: TGTGCCAGTAGCTACAGACTAGCGGACCCCCTCTCCTACAATGAGCAGTTCTTC.

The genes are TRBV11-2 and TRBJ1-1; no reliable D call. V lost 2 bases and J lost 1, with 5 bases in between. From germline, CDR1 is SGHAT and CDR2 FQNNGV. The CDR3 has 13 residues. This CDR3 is CASSLIENTEAFF. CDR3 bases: TGTGCCAGCAGCTTAATAGAGAACACTGAAGCTTTCTTT. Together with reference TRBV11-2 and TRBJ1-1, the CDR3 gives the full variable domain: EAGVAQSPRYKIIEKRQSVAFWCNPISGHATLYWYQQILGQGPKLLIQFQNNGVVDDSQLPKDRFSAERLKGVDSTLKIQPAKLEDSAVYLCASSLIENTEAFFGQGTRLTVV.

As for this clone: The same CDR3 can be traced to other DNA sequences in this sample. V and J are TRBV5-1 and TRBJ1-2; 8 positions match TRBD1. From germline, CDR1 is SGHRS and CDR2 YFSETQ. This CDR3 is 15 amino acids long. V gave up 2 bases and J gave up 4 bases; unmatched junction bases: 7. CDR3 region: CASSLGTGDFYGYTF. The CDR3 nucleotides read TGCGCCAGCAGCTTAGGGACAGGAGACTTCTATGGCTACACCTTC.

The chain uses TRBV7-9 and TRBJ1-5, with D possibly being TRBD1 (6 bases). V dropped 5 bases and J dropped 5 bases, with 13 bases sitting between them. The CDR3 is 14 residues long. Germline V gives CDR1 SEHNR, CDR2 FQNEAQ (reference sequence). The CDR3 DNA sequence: TGTGCCAGCAGCCCAACGACAGGCGATCAGCCCCAGCATTTT. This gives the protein CASSPTTGDQPQHF. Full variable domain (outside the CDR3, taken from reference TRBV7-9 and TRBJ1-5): DTGVSQNPRHKITKRGQNVTFRCDPISEHNRLYWYRQTLGQGPEFLTYFQNEAQLEKSRLLSDRFSAERPKGSFSTLEIQRTEQGDSAMYLCASSPTTGDQPQHFGDGTRLSIL.

The CDR3 reads CASSIERSYGYTF. CDR3 bases: TGTGCCAGTAGTATAGAACGGAGTTATGGCTACACCTTC. This sequence joins TRBV19 and TRBJ1-2; D gene ambiguous. Germline CDR1 and CDR2: LNHDA and SQIVND (reference sequence). This CDR3 is built from 13 residues. Between the trimmed V and J ends, which lost 0 bases and 5 bases, there was a span of 7 bases.

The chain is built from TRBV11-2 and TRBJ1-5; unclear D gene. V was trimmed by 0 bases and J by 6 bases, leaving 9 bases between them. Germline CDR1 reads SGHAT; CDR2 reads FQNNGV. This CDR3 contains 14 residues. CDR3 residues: CASSLDRGLQPQHF. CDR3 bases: TGTGCCAGCAGCTTAGATCGCGGGCTTCAGCCCCAGCATTTT. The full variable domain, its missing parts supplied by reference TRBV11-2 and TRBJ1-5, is EAGVAQSPRYKIIEKRQSVAFWCNPISGHATLYWYQQILGQGPKLLIQFQNNGVVDDSQLPKDRFSAERLKGVDSTLKIQPAKLEDSAVYLCASSLDRGLQPQHFGDGTRLSIL.

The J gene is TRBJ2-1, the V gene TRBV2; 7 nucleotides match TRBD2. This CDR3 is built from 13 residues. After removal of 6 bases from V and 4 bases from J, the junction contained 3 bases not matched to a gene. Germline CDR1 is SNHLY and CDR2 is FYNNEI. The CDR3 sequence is CASRRESYNEQFF. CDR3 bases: TGTGCCAGCAGGCGGGAGTCGTACAATGAGCAGTTCTTC.

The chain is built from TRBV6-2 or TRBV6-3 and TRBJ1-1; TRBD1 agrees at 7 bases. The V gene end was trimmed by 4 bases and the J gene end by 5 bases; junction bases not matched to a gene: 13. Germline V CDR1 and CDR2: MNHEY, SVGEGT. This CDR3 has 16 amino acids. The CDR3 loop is CASSSGIRTGATEAFF. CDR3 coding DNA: TGTGCCAGCAGTTCTGGCATAAGGACAGGCGCTACTGAAGCTTTCTTT.

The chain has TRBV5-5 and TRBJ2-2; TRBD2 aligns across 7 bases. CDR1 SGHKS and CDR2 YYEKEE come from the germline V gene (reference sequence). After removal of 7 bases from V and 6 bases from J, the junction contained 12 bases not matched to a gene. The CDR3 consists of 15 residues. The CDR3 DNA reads TGTGCCAGCGCGGGGGAGGCGGGAGCGGCCGGGGAGCTGTTTTTT. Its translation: CASAGEAGAAGELFF.

The CDR3, as DNA: TGTGCCAGCTCACCCAATAGCGGGAGGGACTACGAGCAGTACTTC. It yields the protein CASSPNSGRDYEQYF. This chain joins TRBV18 and TRBJ2-7, with TRBD2 matching over 11 bases. The CDR3 is 15 amino acids. Trimming cost V 3 bases and J 3 bases; bases outside gene matches: 4. The germline gives CDR1 KGHSH, CDR2 LQKENI.